This T cell receptor beta chain was profiled in a study of graft-versus-host responses after intestinal transplantation. Looking at the study overall: Every recipient had anti-thymocyte globulin induction and about three years of tacrolimus plus steroids. General study results and limits: In patients with graft-donor T cell macrochimerism, allograft graft-versus-host to host-versus-graft clonal ratios were high. Recipient marrow contained GvH clones, some of which appeared first in ileum or blood. Peak levels of circulating GvH clones tracked with early post-transplant HvG declines.

The CDR3 sequence is 15 residues long. Losses at the gene ends were 3 bases for V and 5 bases for J; bases not matched to a gene: 9. CDR1 is SGDLS and CDR2 is YYNGEE in the germline V gene. The protocol was immunoSEQ multiplex PCR, while the TCRdb copy is restricted to in-frame clones and leaves out a portion. The sample gives 95,000 to 150,000 clones, approximately 95% of which show up once; more than 0.1% is in the top ten. Note on this clone: Its antigen is currently unknown.

The chain is built from TRBV9 and TRBJ2-5; 8 bases are a match to TRBD2. The receptor's source is a human donor who received an intestinal transplant. The source material was unstimulated CD4+ T cells sorted from spleen or lymph node cells, sampled before intestinal transplant. The CDR3 DNA follows: TGTGCCAGCAGCGAAGGCGGGAGGTGGGTGGAGACCCAGTACTTC. Protein product: CASSEGGRWVETQYF.